This record concerns one T cell receptor (beta chain) sequence. Its antigen is unidentified. This sample was included in a study of cytomegalovirus exposure and HLA in healthy donors. Overall study results and limits: Follow-up analysis later connected one missense variant in DCLRE1C with trimming of TCR beta V- and J-genes.

The V gene's germline CDR1 is LNHNV and CDR2 YYDKDF (reference sequence). This CDR3 comprises 14 residues. Deletions cut 0 bases from V and 7 bases from J, with 12 bases between. The PCR ran on 60 Vbeta and 13 Jbeta primers. Profiled with immunoSEQ multiplex PCR; TCRdb holds only in-frame clones, not every one. The sample records approximately 120,000 clones, under 80% being singletons. The clonotype comes from a woman aged 45 to 65 in good health and CMV-seropositive. The rearrangement joins TRBV15 to TRBJ2-5; no firm D call. The sequencing sample was made of PBMCs. CDR3 loop: CATSRDRTEGTQYF. Written as DNA, the CDR3 is TGTGCCACCAGCAGAGATCGAACAGAAGGGACCCAGTACTTC.